This T cell receptor (beta chain) was documented in a study of cytomegalovirus exposure and HLA in healthy donors. Study findings and constraints: About 90% or about 30% of the time was how often most TCR beta V segments were productive, according to an earlier analysis.

The CDR3 covers 17 residues. The V gene's germline CDR1 is SGHVS and CDR2 FQNEAQ. The V gene lost 5 bases and the J gene lost 3 bases, with 20 bases spanning the gap. Vbeta (60) and Jbeta (13) primers were used in the PCR. Produced via immunoSEQ multiplex PCR; TCRdb's table is partial and in-frame only. The table records approximately 130,000 clones, 75% to 90% of them present only once. About this clone: As yet, its antigen is unknown.

The sample consisted of PBMCs. The rearrangement uses TRBV7-8 and TRBJ1-5; the D gene is possibly TRBD1 (5 bases). This clonotype was obtained from a woman between 40 and 55 years old in good health and CMV-seropositive. The CDR3 nucleotides read TGTGCCAGCAGCCCCCGCTGGGCAGGGAACGACAATCAGCCCCAGCATTTT. Protein sequence: CASSPRWAGNDNQPQHF.